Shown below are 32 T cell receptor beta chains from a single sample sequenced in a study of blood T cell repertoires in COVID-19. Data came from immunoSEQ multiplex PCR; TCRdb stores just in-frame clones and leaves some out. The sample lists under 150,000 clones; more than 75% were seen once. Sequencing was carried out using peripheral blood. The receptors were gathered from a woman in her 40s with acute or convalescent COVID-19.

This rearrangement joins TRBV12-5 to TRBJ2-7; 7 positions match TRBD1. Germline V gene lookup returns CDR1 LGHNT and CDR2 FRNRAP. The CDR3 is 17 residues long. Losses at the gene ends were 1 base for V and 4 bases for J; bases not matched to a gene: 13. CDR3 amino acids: CASGLGARQGFKYEQYF. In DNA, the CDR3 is TGTGCTAGTGGTTTGGGGGCCCGACAGGGTTTCAAGTACGAGCAGTACTTC. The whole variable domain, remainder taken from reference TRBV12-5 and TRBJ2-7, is DARVTQTPRHKVTEMGQEVTMRCQPILGHNTVFWYRQTMMQGLELLAYFRNRAPLDDSGMPKDRFSAEMPDATLATLKIQPSEPRDSAVYFCASGLGARQGFKYEQYFGPGTRLTVT.

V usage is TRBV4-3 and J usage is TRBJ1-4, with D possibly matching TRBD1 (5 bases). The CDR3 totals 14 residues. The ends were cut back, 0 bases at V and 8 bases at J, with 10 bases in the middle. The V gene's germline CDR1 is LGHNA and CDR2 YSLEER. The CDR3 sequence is CASSQEGGDEKLFF. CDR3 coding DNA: TGCGCCAGCAGCCAAGAAGGAGGGGACGAAAAACTGTTTTTT.

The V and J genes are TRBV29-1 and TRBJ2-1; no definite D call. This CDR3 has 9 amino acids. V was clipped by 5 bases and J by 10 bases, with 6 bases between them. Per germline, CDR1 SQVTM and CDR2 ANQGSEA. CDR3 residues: CSVPGEQFF. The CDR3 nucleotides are TGCAGCGTTCCCGGGGAGCAGTTCTTC.

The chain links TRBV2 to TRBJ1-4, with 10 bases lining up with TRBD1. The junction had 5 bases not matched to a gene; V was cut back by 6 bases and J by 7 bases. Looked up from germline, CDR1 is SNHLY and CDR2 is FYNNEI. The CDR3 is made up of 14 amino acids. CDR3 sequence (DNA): TGTGCCAGCAGGGGAGACAGGGGGCGTGAAAAACTGTTTTTT. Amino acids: CASRGDRGREKLFF.

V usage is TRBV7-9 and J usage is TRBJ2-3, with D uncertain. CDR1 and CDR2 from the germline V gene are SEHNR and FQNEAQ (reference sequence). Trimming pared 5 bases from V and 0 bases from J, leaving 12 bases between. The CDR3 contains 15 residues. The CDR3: CASSARLSSTDTQYF. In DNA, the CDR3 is TGTGCCAGCAGCGCTCGACTCTCTAGCACAGATACGCAGTATTTT.

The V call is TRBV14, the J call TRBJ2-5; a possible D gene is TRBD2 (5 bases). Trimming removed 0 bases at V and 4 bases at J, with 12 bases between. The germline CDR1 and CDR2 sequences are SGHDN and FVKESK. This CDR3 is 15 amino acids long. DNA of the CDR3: TGTGCCAGCAGCCAAGATCAGAGGGATGGAGAGACCCAGTACTTC. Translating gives CASSQDQRDGETQYF. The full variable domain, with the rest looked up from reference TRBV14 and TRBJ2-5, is EAGVTQFPSHSVIEKGQTVTLRCDPISGHDNLYWYRRVMGKEIKFLLHFVKESKQDESGMPNNRFLAERTGGTYSTLKVQPAELEDSGVYFCASSQDQRDGETQYFGPGTRLLVL.

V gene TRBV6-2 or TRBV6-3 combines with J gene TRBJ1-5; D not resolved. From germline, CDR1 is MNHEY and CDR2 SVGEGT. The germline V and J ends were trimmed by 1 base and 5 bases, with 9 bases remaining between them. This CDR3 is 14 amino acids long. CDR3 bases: TGTGCCAGCAGTTACTTGTGGAGAGATCAGCCCCAGCATTTT. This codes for CASSYLWRDQPQHF.

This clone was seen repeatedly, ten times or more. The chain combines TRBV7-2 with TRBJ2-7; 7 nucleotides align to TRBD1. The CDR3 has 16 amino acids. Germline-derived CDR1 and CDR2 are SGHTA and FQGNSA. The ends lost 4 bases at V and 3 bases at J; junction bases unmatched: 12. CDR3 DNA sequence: TGTGCCAGCAGCTCTCGTATGACAGGGAATCGCTACGAGCAGTACTTC. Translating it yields CASSSRMTGNRYEQYF.

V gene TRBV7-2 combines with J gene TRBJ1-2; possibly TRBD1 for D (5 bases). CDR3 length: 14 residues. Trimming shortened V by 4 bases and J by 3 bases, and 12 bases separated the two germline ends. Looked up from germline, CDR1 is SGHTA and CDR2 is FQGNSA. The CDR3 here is CASSYPGGDYGYTF. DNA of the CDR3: TGTGCCAGCAGCTACCCGGGAGGGGACTATGGCTACACCTTC.

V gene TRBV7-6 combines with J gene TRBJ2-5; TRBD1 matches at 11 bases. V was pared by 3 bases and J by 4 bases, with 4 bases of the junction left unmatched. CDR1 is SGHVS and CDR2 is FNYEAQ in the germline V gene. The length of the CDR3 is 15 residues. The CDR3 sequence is CASSFSGTGGETQYF. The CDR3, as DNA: TGTGCCAGCAGCTTCTCCGGGACAGGGGGAGAGACCCAGTACTTC.

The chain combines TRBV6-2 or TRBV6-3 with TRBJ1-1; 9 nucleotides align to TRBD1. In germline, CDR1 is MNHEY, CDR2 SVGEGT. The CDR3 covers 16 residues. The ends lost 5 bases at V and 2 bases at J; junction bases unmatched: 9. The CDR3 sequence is CASSTSRQGGNTEAFF. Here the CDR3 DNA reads TGTGCCAGCAGTACCTCTAGACAGGGGGGAAACACTGAAGCTTTCTTT.

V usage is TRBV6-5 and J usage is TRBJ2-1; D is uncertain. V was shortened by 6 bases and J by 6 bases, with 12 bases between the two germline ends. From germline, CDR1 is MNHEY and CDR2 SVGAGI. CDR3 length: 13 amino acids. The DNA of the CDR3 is TGTGCCAGCAGCTTGCTAGGATCCAATGAGCAGTTCTTC. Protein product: CASSLLGSNEQFF.

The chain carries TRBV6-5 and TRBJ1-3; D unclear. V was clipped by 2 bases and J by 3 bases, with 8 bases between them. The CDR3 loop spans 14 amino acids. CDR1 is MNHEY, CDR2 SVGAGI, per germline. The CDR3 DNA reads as TGTGCCAGCAGTTACAAACAGTATGGAAACACCATATATTTT. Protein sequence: CASSYKQYGNTIYF.

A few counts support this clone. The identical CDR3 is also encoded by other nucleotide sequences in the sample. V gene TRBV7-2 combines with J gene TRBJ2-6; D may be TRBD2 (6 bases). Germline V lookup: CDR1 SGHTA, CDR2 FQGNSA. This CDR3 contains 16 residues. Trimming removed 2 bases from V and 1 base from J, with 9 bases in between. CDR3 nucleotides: TGTGCCAGCAGCTTATCCGGGGGTTCTGGGGCCAACGTCCTGACTTTC. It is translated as CASSLSGGSGANVLTF. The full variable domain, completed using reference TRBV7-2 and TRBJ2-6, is GAGVSQSPSNKVTEKGKDVELRCDPISGHTALYWYRQSLGQGLEFLIYFQGNSAPDKSGLPSDRFSAERTGGSVSTLTIQRTQQEDSAVYLCASSLSGGSGANVLTFGAGSRLTVL.

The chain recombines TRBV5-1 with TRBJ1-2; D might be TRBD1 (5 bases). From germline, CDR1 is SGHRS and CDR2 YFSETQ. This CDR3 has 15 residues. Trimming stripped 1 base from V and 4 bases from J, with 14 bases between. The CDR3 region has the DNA TGCGCCAGCAGCTTGAGCTTCAGGGAAGGCTATGGCTACACCTTC. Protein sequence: CASSLSFREGYGYTF.

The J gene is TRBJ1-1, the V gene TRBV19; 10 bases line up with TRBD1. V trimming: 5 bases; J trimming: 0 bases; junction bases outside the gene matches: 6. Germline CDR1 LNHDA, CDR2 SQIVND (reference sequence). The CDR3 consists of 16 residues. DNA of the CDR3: TGTGCCAGTAGTGAATGGACAGGGGGAATGAACACTGAAGCTTTCTTT. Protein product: CASSEWTGGMNTEAFF.

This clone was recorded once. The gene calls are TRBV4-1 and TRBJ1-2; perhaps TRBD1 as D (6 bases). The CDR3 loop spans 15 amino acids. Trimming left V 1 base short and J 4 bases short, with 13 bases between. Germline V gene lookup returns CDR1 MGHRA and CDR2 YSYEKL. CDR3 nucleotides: TGCGCCAGCAGCCAAGGAGGGGGGAGGGGCTATGGCTACACCTTC. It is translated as CASSQGGGRGYGYTF.

The CDR3 here is CASSLGASGFYEQYF. As DNA, the CDR3 is TGTGCCAGCAGCTTGGGGGCCTCAGGGTTTTACGAGCAGTACTTC. J is TRBJ2-7 and V is TRBV5-6, with a tentative D call TRBD1 (5 bases). The CDR3 consists of 15 residues. Germline CDR1 SGHDT, CDR2 YYEEEE. V was clipped by 0 bases and J by 4 bases, with 14 bases between them.

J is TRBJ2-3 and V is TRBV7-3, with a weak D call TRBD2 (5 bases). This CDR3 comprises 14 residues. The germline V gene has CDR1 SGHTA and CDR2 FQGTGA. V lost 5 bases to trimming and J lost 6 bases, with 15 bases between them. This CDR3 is CASSPGLDLDTQYF. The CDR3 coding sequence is TGTGCCAGCAGCCCCGGACTGGATTTGGATACGCAGTATTTT.

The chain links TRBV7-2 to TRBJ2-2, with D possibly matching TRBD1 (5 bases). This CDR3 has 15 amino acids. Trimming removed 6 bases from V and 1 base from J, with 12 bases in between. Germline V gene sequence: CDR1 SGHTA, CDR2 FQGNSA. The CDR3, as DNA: TGTGCCAGCAGGGTACAGGCCCTGAACACCGGGGAGCTGTTTTTT. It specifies CASRVQALNTGELFF.

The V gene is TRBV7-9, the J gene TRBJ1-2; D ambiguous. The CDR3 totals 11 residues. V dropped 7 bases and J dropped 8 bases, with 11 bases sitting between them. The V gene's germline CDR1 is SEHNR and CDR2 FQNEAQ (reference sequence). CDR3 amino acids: CASTLMRGYTF. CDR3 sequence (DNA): TGTGCCAGCACCCTAATGCGGGGCTACACCTTC.

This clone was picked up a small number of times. CDR3 nucleotides: TGTGCCAGCAGCCAACAGAGACTAGCGGACAATGAGCAGTTCTTC. Its translation: CASSQQRLADNEQFF. The genes are TRBV4-2 and TRBJ2-1; 9 positions match TRBD2. The germline gives CDR1 LGHNA, CDR2 YNFKEQ. The CDR3 sequence is 15 residues long. V gave up 2 bases and J gave up 5 bases; unmatched junction bases: 4.

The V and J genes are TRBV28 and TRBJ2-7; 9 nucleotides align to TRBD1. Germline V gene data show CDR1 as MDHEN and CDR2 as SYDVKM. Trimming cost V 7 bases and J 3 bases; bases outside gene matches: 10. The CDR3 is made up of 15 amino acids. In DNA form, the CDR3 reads TGTGCCAGCATCACCGTGGACAGGGGTTTCTACGAGCAGTACTTC. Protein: CASITVDRGFYEQYF. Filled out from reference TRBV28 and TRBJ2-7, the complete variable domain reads DVKVTQSSRYLVKRTGEKVFLECVQDMDHENMFWYRQDPGLGLRLIYFSYDVKMKEKGDIPEGYSVSREKKERFSLILESASTNQTSMYLCASITVDRGFYEQYFGPGTRLTVT.

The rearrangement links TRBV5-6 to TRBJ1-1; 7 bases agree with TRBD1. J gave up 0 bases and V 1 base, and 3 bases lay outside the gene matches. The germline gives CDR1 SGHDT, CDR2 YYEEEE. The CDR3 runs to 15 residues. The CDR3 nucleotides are TGTGCCAGCAGCTTGTCCGGGACAGTGAACACTGAAGCTTTCTTT. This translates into CASSLSGTVNTEAFF.

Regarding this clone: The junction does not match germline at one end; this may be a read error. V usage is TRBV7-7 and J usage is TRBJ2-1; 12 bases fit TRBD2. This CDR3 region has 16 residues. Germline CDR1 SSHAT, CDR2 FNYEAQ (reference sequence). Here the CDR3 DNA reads TGTGCTAGCAGCTTAGGTCTAGCGGGAGGGCCCAGTGAGCAGTTCTTC. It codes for CASSLGLAGGPSEQFF.

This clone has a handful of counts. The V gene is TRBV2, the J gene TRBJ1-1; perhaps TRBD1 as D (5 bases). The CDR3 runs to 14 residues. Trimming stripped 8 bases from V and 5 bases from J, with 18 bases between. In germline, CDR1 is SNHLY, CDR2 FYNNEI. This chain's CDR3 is CASHKERGSTEAFF. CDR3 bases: TGTGCCAGCCACAAGGAAAGGGGAAGTACTGAAGCTTTCTTT.

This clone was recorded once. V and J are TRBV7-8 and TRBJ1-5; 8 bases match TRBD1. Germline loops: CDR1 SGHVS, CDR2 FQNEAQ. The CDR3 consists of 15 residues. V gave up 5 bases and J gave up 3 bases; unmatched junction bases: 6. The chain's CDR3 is CASSVTGGANQPQHF. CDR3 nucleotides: TGTGCCAGCAGCGTAACAGGGGGTGCCAATCAGCCCCAGCATTTT.

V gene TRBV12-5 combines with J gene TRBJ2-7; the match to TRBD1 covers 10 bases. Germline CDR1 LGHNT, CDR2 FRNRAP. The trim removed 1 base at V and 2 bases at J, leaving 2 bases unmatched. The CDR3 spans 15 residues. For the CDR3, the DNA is TGTGCTAGTGGTTTGGGACAGGGGGCCCCCTACGAGCAGTACTTC. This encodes CASGLGQGAPYEQYF.

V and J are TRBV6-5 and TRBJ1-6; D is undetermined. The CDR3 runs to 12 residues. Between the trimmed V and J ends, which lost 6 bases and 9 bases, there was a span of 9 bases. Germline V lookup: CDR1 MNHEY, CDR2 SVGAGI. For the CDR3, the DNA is TGTGCCAGCAGCGTGCGTGGTTCACCCCTCCACTTT. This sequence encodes CASSVRGSPLHF.

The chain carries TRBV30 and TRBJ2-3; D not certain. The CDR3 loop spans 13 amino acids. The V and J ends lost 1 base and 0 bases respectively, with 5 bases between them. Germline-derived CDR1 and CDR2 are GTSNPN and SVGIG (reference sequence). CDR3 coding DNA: TGTGCCTGGAGTGGAGCTAGCACAGATACGCAGTATTTT. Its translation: CAWSGASTDTQYF. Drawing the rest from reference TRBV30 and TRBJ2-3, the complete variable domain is SQTIHQWPATLVQPVGSPLSLECTVEGTSNPNLYWYRQAAGRGLQLLFYSVGIGQISSEVPQNLSASRPQDRQFILSSKKLLLSDSGFYLCAWSGASTDTQYFGPGTRLTVL.

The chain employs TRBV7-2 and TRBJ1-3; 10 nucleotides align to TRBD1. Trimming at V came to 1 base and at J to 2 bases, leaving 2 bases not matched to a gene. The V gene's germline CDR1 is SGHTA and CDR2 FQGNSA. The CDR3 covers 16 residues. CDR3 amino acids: CASSLGGTGAGNTIYF. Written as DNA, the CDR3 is TGTGCCAGCAGCTTAGGGGGGACAGGGGCTGGAAACACCATATATTTT. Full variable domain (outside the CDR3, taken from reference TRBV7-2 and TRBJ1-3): GAGVSQSPSNKVTEKGKDVELRCDPISGHTALYWYRQSLGQGLEFLIYFQGNSAPDKSGLPSDRFSAERTGGSVSTLTIQRTQQEDSAVYLCASSLGGTGAGNTIYFGEGSWLTVV.

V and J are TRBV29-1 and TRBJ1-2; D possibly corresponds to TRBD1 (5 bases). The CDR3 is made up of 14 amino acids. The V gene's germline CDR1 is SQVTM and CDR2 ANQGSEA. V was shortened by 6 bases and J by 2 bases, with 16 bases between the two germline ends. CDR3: CSVLGQPKNYGYTF. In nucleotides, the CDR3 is TGCAGCGTCTTGGGGCAGCCAAAGAACTATGGCTACACCTTC.